This is a list of T cell receptor beta chains from one sample in a study of cytomegalovirus exposure and HLA in healthy donors. Some clones are missing from TCRdb's copy, which holds only in-frame ones; the method was immunoSEQ multiplex PCR. The data contain about 150,000 clones, approximately 83% of them singletons. Sequencing input: PBMCs. The source is a boy aged 2-15 years in good health and CMV-seronegative. Each CDR3 is given with its conserved first and last residue. The D gene is left open where the match is weak. Size values are once, few and many counts, or a class for expanded clones, and some rows have none.

TRBJ2-7 TRBV7-2 . . CASSFSSGASYEQYF TGTGCCAGCAGCTTCTCCAGCGGAGCCTCCTACGAGCAGTACTTC
TRBJ1-6 TRBV10-2 . . CASSDGGLNSPLHF TGCGCCAGCAGTGACGGGGGGCTGAATTCACCCCTCCACTTT
TRBJ2-1 TRBV7-2 . TRBD2 CASSLGLAGHEQFF TGTGCCAGCAGCTTAGGGTTAGCGGGACATGAGCAGTTCTTC
TRBJ2-5 TRBV6-1 . TRBD2 CASSDGRWETQYF TGTGCCAGCAGTGACGGGAGGTGGGAGACCCAGTACTTC
TRBJ2-1 TRBV12-5 . . CASGLERRNEQFF TGTGCTAGTGGTTTGGAAAGGAGAAATGAGCAGTTCTTC
TRBJ1-2 TRBV9 once . CASSVSGTPTNYGYTF TGTGCCAGCAGCGTATCCGGGACACCGACTAACTATGGCTACACCTTC
TRBJ2-7 TRBV6-6 . . CASSYPPSTGSYEQYF TGTGCCAGCAGTTACCCCCCCTCGACAGGCTCCTACGAGCAGTACTTC
TRBJ2-1 TRBV11-2 . TRBD2 CASSLGLTSGRRNEQFF TGTGCCAGCAGCTTAGGATTGACTAGCGGGAGACGGAATGAGCAGTTCTTC
TRBJ2-1 TRBV7-3 . . CASSLNGLLLDDEQFF TGTGCCAGCAGCTTAAATGGACTATTGTTAGACGATGAGCAGTTCTTC
TRBJ2-3 TRBV4-2 once TRBD2 CASSQGTSGTGQYF TGTGCCAGCAGCCAAGGGACTAGCGGGACCGGGCAGTATTTT
TRBJ1-5 TRBV6-5 . TRBD1 CASSSDRNQPQHF TGTGCCAGCAGTTCGGACAGGAATCAGCCCCAGCATTTT
TRBJ1-4 TRBV19 . . CASSRRGVTEKLFF TGTGCCAGTAGTCGTCGGGGGGTTACCGAAAAACTGTTTTTT
TRBJ2-5 TRBV9 . TRBD1 CASSPRTGVGQETQYF TGTGCCAGCAGCCCCCGGACAGGGGTTGGCCAAGAGACCCAGTACTTC
TRBJ1-3 TRBV7-8 . . CASSLDNSSGNTIYF TGTGCCAGCAGCTTAGACAACAGCTCTGGAAACACCATATATTTT
TRBJ2-7 TRBV11-2 . TRBD2 CASSLVLVGSGKDEQYF TGTGCCAGCAGCTTAGTACTTGTCGGAAGCGGGAAGGACGAGCAGTACTTC
TRBJ2-1 TRBV5-1 few TRBD2 CASSLAATSGYYNEQFF TGCGCCAGCAGCTTGGCTGCGACTAGCGGATACTACAATGAGCAGTTCTTC
TRBJ2-1 TRBV9 few TRBD2 CASSVGSGGYNEQFF TGTGCCAGCAGCGTAGGTAGCGGGGGGTACAATGAGCAGTTCTTC
TRBJ1-1 TRBV4-1 . TRBD1 CASSQVDSGTGGREAFF TGCGCCAGCAGCCAAGTCGACTCCGGGACAGGGGGTCGGGAAGCTTTCTTT
TRBJ2-3 TRBV5-4 . . CASSFRVTSTDTQYF TGTGCCAGCAGCTTTCGAGTAACGAGCACAGATACGCAGTATTTT
TRBJ2-2 TRBV6-5 . TRBD1 CASSKQGAGGELFF TGTGCCAGCAGCAAACAGGGGGCCGGCGGGGAGCTGTTTTTT
TRBJ2-4 TRBV5-1 once . CASSLDGSVQYF TGCGCCAGCAGCTTGGATGGGAGCGTTCAGTACTTC
TRBJ1-2 TRBV19 . . CASTATRGAYGYTF TGTGCCAGTACCGCTACCCGGGGTGCCTATGGCTACACCTTC
TRBJ1-2 TRBV7-2 once TRBD1 CASRTTGMEYGYTF TGTGCCAGCAGGACGACAGGGATGGAATATGGCTACACCTTC